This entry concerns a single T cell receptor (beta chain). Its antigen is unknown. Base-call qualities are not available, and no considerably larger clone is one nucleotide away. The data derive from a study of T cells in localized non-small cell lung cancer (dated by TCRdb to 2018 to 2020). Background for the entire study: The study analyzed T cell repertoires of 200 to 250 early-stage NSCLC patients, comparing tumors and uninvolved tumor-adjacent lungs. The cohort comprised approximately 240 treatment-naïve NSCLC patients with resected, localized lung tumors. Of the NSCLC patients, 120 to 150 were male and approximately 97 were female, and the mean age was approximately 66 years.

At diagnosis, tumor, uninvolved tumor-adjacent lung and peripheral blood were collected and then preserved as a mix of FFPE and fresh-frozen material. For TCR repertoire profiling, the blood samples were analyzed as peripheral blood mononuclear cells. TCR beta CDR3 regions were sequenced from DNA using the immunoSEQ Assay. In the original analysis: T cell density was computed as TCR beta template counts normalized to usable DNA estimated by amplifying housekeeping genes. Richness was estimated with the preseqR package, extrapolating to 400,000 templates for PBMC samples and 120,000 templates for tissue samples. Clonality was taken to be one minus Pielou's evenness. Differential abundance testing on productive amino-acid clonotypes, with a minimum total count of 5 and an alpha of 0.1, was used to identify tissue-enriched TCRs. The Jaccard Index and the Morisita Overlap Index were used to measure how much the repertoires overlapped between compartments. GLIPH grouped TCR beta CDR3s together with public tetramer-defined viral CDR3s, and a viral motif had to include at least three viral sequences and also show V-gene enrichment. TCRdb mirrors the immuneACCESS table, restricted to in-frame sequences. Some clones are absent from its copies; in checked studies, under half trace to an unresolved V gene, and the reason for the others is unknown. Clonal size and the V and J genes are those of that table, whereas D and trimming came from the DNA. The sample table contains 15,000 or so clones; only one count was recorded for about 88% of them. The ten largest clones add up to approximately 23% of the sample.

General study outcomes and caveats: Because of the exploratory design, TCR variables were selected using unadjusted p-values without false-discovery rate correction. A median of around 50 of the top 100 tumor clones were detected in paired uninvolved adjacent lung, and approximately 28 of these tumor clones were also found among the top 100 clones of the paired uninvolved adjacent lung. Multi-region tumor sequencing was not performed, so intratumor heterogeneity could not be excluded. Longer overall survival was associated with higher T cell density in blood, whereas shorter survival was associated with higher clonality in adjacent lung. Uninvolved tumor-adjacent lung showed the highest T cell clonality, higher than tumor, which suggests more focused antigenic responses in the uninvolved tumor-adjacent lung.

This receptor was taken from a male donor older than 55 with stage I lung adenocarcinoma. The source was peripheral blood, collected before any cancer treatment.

The DNA sequence is as follows: TGTGCCATCAACCGAGGACTAGCGGGAAGCTCCTACAATGAGCAGTTCTTC. Its coded protein is CAINRGLAGSSYNEQFF. Here the chain combines TRBV10-3 and TRBJ2-1; 12 junctional bases match TRBD2. The CDR3 numbers 17 residues from cysteine through phenylalanine. Only the CDR3 DNA stays, 51 bases, in frame from base 1. The junction shows trimming of 7 bases on V and 0 bases on J, and the gene matches do not reach 7 bases of it. For CDR1 and CDR2, the germline V gene lists ENHRY and SYGVKD.